The clone carrying this T cell receptor (beta chain) was seen a single time. The antigen is undetermined. This entry comes from a study of OX40 agonist ivuxolimab in advanced cancers. Repertoires were generated with immunoSEQ multiplex PCR, while TCRdb's copy carries only in-frame clones and drops some. The table has roughly 52,000 clones, 70% to 85% seen once; the top ten hold roughly 6%. Findings of the study overall: At doses 0.1 to 3.0 mg/kg, CD4+ and CD8+ clones expanded. The study found that CD8+ T cells averaged more expanded clones than CD4+.

Exclusion of a patient followed from autoimmune disease history or systemic immunosuppression. Germline loops: CDR1 SGHAT, CDR2 FQNNGV. The germline V and J ends were trimmed by 2 bases and 2 bases, with 13 bases remaining between them. The CDR3 covers 15 residues. The starting material was CD4+ or CD8+ T cells sorted from blood, obtained in a trial of the OX40 agonist ivuxolimab. This receptor was taken from an adult with an advanced solid tumor such as melanoma, head and neck, liver or kidney cancer. This chain joins TRBV11-2 and TRBJ2-7, with D tentatively TRBD1 (6 bases). The CDR3: CASSLTGPGAYEQYF. CDR3 DNA: TGTGCCAGCAGCTTAACAGGGCCTGGGGCCTACGAGCAGTACTTC.